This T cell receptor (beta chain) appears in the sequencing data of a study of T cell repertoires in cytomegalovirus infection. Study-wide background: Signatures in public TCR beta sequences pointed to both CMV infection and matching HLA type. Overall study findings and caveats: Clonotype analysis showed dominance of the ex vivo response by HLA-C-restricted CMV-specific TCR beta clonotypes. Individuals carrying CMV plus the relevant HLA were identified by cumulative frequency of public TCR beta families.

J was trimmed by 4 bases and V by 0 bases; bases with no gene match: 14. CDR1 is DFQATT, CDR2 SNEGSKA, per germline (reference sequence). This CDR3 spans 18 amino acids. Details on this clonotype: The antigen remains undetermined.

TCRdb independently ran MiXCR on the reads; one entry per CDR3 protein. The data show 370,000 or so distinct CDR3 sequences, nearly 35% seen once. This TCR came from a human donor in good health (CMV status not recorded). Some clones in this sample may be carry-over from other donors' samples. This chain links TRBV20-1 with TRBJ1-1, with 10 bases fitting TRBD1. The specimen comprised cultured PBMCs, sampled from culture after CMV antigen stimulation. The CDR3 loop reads CSARDLWGLGQGSTEAFF. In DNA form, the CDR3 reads TGCAGTGCTAGAGATCTTTGGGGCCTGGGACAGGGGAGCACTGAAGCTTTCTTT.